A single sample is the source of the 18 T cell receptor beta chains below, sequenced in a study of identical twins. From the 5' RACE reads, TCRdb called clonotypes with MiXCR, one entry per CDR3 protein. The data show hundreds of thousands of distinct CDR3 sequences, 5.5% to 6.5% seen once. What was sequenced was naive T cells sorted from blood. Source of these receptors: a man aged 18 to 30 in good health.

This clonotype has a count of ten or more. V is TRBV20-1 and J is TRBJ2-4; tentative D call: TRBD2 (6 bases). CDR3 length equals 13 residues. Trimming removed 0 bases from V and 13 bases from J, with 16 bases in between. Germline-derived CDR1 and CDR2 are DFQATT and SNEGSKA (reference sequence). CDR3 sequence (DNA): TGCAGTGCTAGAGATTTATTACGGGACTCACAGTACTTC. As protein: CSARDLLRDSQYF.

This clonotype was detected many times. V and J are TRBV3-1 and TRBJ1-2; the D is unclear. V was trimmed by 4 bases and J by 9 bases, leaving 15 bases between them. Germline CDR1 is LGHDT and CDR2 is YNNKEL (reference sequence). This CDR3 is built from 13 residues. For the CDR3, the DNA is TGTGCCAGCAGCCCCCAAACGAGGGCCAGCTACACCTTC. It specifies CASSPQTRASYTF.

This clonotype has a handful of counts. The rearrangement uses TRBV18 and TRBJ1-4; D is uncertain. CDR3 size: 15 residues. Trimming left V 0 bases short and J 8 bases short, with 13 bases between. The germline V gene encodes CDR1 KGHSH and CDR2 LQKENI. CDR3: CASSPPQRFGEKLFF. DNA of the CDR3: TGTGCCAGCTCACCACCACAGCGTTTCGGGGAAAAACTGTTTTTT.

This clonotype was detected only a few times. This sequence joins TRBV5-6 and TRBJ1-1; possibly TRBD1 for D (5 bases). Trimming stripped 4 bases from V and 7 bases from J, with 14 bases between. Germline V lookup: CDR1 SGHDT, CDR2 YYEEEE. The length of the CDR3 is 13 residues. The CDR3 sequence: CASSPGPGGEAFF. The CDR3 DNA follows: TGTGCCAGCAGCCCGGGGCCCGGGGGTGAAGCTTTCTTT.

This chain links TRBV30 with TRBJ2-1; perhaps TRBD2 as D (5 bases). The CDR3 has 14 residues. Germline CDR1 GTSNPN, CDR2 SVGIG (reference sequence). Trimming took 1 base from V and 6 from J, leaving 13 bases between them. DNA for the CDR3: TGTGCCTGGAGTGGGCGGGCCTTGACCAATGAGCAGTTCTTC. Translating it yields CAWSGRALTNEQFF.

This clonotype turned up a few times. CDR3 region: CASSLAPGLAGAHEQFF. In DNA form, the CDR3 reads TGTGCCAGCAGCTTAGCTCCGGGACTAGCGGGAGCCCATGAGCAGTTCTTC. The genes are TRBV11-2 and TRBJ2-1; TRBD2 matches 14 bases. The length of the CDR3 is 17 residues. The V and J ends lost 1 base and 8 bases, in that order; junction bases with no gene match: 7. Germline CDR1 reads SGHAT; CDR2 reads FQNNGV.

The V and J genes are TRBV2 and TRBJ2-6; the match to TRBD1 covers 8 bases. V lost 4 bases, J lost 2 bases, and 4 bases stayed unmatched. Germline V CDR1 and CDR2: SNHLY, FYNNEI. This CDR3 spans 16 amino acids. This CDR3 is CASSGTGPTGANVLTF. The CDR3 DNA reads as TGTGCCAGCAGTGGGACAGGGCCAACTGGGGCCAACGTCCTGACTTTC.

At least ten counts were recorded for this clonotype. A junction boundary mismatches the germline segment, possibly from a read error. The chain links TRBV7-2 to TRBJ2-3; D is unresolved. Germline V lookup: CDR1 SGHTA, CDR2 FQGNSA. The CDR3 length is 11 residues. The CDR3 nucleotides read TGCGCCAGCAGCTTGGCAGATACGCAGTATTTT. Translating it yields CASSLADTQYF.

The chain joins TRBV20-1 to TRBJ2-7; TRBD1 matches 12 bases. The CDR3 is 14 amino acids. The germline CDR1 and CDR2 sequences are DFQATT and SNEGSKA (reference sequence). V lost 5 bases and J lost 2; bases outside the gene matches: 4. The CDR3 is CSARRDRGPYEQYF. CDR3 DNA: TGCAGTGCTCGCCGGGACAGGGGGCCCTACGAGCAGTACTTC.

This clonotype was seen more than once but under ten times. The chain joins TRBV12-3 or TRBV12-4 to TRBJ2-3; D is tentatively TRBD1 or TRBD2 (6 bases each). CDR3 length: 16 amino acids. Trimming removed 3 bases from V and 0 bases from J, with 13 bases in between. In DNA form, the CDR3 reads TGTGCCAGCAGTTTTCCGGGGGCGCGGAGCACAGATACGCAGTATTTT. Protein product: CASSFPGARSTDTQYF.

This clonotype showed up just a few times. The gene calls are TRBV11-2 and TRBJ2-7; D is ambiguous. V was pared by 5 bases and J by 6 bases, with 14 bases between. The CDR3 length is 13 residues. Germline V lookup: CDR1 SGHAT, CDR2 FQNNGV. The CDR3 DNA reads TGTGCCAGCAGCCCAGGACGGTTCCCCGAGCAGTACGTC. Translated: CASSPGRFPEQYV.

In the case of this clonotype: This may be a read error: a much more frequent sequence differs by one nucleotide. The J gene is TRBJ2-7, the V gene TRBV12-3 or TRBV12-4; D is unresolved. The CDR3 is made up of 13 amino acids. The chain's CDR3 is CASNSFGSYKQYF. CDR3 DNA sequence: TGTGCCAGCAATTCTTTCGGATCCTACAAGCAGTACTTC.

This clonotype was seen many times. V gene TRBV28 combines with J gene TRBJ1-5; 7 bases are shared with TRBD1. V dropped 6 bases and J dropped 4; count of bases not matched to a gene: 3. The CDR3 sequence is 13 residues long. Germline values: CDR1 MDHEN, CDR2 SYDVKM. The CDR3 protein is CASRKQGNQPQHF. The CDR3 region has the DNA TGTGCCAGCAGAAAACAGGGGAATCAGCCCCAGCATTTT.

In its sample, this clonotype was seen a few times. The chain carries TRBV5-6 and TRBJ2-1; 9 bases align to TRBD2. With V trimmed by 3 bases and J by 2 bases, 3 bases remained unmatched. The CDR3 is 15 residues long. Germline assignment: CDR1 SGHDT and CDR2 YYEEEE. The CDR3 region is CASSWGGRAYNEQFF. CDR3 DNA: TGTGCCAGCAGCTGGGGCGGGAGGGCCTACAATGAGCAGTTCTTC.

The CDR3 coding sequence is TGTGTTCCAGCGGGGATCGACACCGGGGAGCTGTTTTTT. Amino acid sequence: CVPAGIDTGELFF. This chain connects TRBV5-6 to TRBJ2-2; 7 bases line up with TRBD2. Per germline, CDR1 SGHDT and CDR2 YYEEEE. The CDR3 covers 13 residues.

This clonotype was seen repeatedly, ten times or more. The chain is built from TRBV10-2 and TRBJ2-1, with no clear D. The V gene's germline CDR1 is WSHSY and CDR2 SAAADI. V lost 5 bases and J 10 bases, leaving 3 bases between the germline ends. CDR3 length equals 9 residues. The CDR3 DNA reads as TGCGCCAGCAGTCTGGAGCAGTTCTTC. As protein: CASSLEQFF.

The sample holds many counts of this clonotype. This chain links TRBV12-3 or TRBV12-4 with TRBJ1-5, with a possible D match to TRBD1 (6 bases). This CDR3 is 15 amino acids long. The V and J ends lost 6 bases and 2 bases respectively, with 14 bases between them. DNA for the CDR3: TGTGCCAGCAGCCACAGAGGGGGGGGCAATCAGCCCCAGCATTTT. Translating it yields CASSHRGGGNQPQHF.

This clonotype was recorded at least ten times. V is TRBV6-1 and J is TRBJ1-2; 7 nucleotides match TRBD1. Germline V CDR1 and CDR2: MNHNS, SASEGT. Trimming removed 6 bases from V and 8 bases from J; junction bases left unmatched: 15. This CDR3 has 15 amino acids. CDR3 sequence reads: CASRNTGAVPRGYTF. The CDR3 DNA sequence: TGTGCCAGCAGAAATACAGGGGCCGTCCCCCGGGGCTACACCTTC.